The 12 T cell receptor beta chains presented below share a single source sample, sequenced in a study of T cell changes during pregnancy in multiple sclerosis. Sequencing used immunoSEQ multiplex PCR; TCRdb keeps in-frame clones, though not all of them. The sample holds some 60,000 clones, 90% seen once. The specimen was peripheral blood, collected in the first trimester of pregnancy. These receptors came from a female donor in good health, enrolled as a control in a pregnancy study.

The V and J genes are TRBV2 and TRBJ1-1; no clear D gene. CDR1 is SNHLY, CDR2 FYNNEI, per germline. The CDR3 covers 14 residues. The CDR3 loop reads CVAEKEGISVEAFF. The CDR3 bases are TGTGTTGCGGAGAAGGAGGGAATTTCGGTTGAAGCTTTCTTT.

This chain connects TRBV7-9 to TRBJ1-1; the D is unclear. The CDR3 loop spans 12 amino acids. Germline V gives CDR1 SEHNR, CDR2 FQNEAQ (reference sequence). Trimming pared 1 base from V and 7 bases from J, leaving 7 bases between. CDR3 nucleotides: TGTGCCAGCAGCTTAGGGCAGATTGAAGCTTTCTTT. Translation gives CASSLGQIEAFF.

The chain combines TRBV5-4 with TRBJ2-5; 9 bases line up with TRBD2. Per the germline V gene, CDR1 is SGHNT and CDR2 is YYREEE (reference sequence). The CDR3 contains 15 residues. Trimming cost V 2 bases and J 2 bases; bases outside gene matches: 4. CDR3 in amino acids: CASSLTSGPQETQYF. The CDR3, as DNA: TGTGCCAGCAGCTTAACTAGCGGGCCTCAAGAGACCCAGTACTTC.

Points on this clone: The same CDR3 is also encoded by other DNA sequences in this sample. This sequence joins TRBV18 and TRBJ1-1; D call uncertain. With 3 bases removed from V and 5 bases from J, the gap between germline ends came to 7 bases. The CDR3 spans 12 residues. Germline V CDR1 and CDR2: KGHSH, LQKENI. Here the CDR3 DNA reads TGTGCCAGCTCACCGGCAGGTACTGAAGCTTTCTTT. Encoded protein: CASSPAGTEAFF.

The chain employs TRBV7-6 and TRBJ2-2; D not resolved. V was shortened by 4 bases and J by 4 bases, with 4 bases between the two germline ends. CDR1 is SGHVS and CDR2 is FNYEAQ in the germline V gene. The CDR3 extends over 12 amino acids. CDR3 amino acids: CASSWSTGELFF. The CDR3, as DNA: TGTGCCAGCAGCTGGAGCACCGGGGAGCTGTTTTTT.

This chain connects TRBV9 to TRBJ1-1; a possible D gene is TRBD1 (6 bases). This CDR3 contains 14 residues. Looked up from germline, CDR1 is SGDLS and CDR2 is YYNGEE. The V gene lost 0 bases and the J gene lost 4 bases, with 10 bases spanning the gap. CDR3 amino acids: CASSVEFRGTEAFF. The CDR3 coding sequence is TGTGCCAGCAGCGTAGAATTCAGGGGCACTGAAGCTTTCTTT. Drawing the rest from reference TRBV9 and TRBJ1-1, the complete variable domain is DSGVTQTPKHLITATGQRVTLRCSPRSGDLSVYWYQQSLDQGLQFLIQYYNGEERAKGNILERFSAQQFPDLHSELNLSSLELGDSALYFCASSVEFRGTEAFFGQGTRLTVV.

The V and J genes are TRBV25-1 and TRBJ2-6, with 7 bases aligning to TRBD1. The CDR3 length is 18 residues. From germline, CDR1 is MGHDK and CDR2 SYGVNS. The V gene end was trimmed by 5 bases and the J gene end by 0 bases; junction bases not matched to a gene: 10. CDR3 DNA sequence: TGTGCCAGCAGTCAGAGACAGGGCATGCGCTCTGGGGCCAACGTCCTGACTTTC. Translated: CASSQRQGMRSGANVLTF.

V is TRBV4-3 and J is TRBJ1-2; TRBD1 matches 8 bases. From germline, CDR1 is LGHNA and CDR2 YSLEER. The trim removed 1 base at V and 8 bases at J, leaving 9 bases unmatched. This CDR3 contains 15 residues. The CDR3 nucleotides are TGCGCCAGCAGCCAAGCCCGGACAGGGATGGACGGCTACACCTTC. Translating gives CASSQARTGMDGYTF.

The CDR3 DNA follows: TGCGCCAGCAGCCAAGTGAGCAGGGCCGGGGAGCTGTTTTTT. It yields the protein CASSQVSRAGELFF. This sequence joins TRBV4-3 and TRBJ2-2, with TRBD1 as a possible D gene (5 bases). CDR1 and CDR2 (germline): LGHNA, YSLEER. V lost 1 base and J 6 bases, leaving 9 bases between the germline ends. This CDR3 has 14 amino acids.

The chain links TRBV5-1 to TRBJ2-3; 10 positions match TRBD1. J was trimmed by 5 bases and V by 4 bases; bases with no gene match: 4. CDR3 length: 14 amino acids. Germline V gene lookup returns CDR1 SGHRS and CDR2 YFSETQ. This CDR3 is CASSPGQGEDTQYF. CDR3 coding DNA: TGCGCCAGCAGCCCAGGACAGGGGGAAGATACGCAGTATTTT.

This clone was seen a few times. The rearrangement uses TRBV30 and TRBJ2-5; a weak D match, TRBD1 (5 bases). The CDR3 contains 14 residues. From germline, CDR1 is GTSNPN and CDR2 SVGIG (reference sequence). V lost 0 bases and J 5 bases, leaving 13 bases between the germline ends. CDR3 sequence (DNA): TGTGCCTGGAGTGTCCAGGGCCTTAGGGAGACCCAGTACTTC. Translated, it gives CAWSVQGLRETQYF.

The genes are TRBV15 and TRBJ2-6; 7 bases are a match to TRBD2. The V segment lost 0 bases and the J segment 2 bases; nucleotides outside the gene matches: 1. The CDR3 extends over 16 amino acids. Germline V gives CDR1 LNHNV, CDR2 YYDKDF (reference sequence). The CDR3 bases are TGTGCCACCAGCAGAGACGGGGGGACTGGGGCCAACGTCCTGACTTTC. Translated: CATSRDGGTGANVLTF.